A selection of T cell receptor beta chains follows, all from one sample in a study of identical twins. TCRdb re-analysed the 5' RACE reads in MiXCR, keeping a single row per CDR3 protein. The sample records approximately 590,000 distinct CDR3 sequences, roughly 9.5% being singletons. This sample was also put to use in a study of yellow fever vaccine responses in identical twins.

Specimen: PBMCs. These receptors were obtained from a woman aged 18-30 years in good health. CDR3s include the opening cysteine and the closing phenylalanine or tryptophan. D genes are given only for firm matches. Not every row has a clone size; where given, it reads once, few, many or a size class.

. | TRBJ2-7 | many | TRBV2 | TGTGCCAGCAAGTCGACCGAGCGCGAGCAGTACTTC | CASKSTEREQYF
. | TRBJ2-7 | few | TRBV28 | TGTGCCAGCAGTTCCCCCGGTGAGTTCTACGAGCAGTACTTC | CASSSPGEFYEQYF
. | TRBJ2-2 | many | TRBV6-5 | TGTGCCAGCAGTTTCGGGACACCCACCGGGGAGCTGTTTTTT | CASSFGTPTGELFF
TRBD2 | TRBJ2-5 | many | TRBV7-9 | TGTGCCAGCAGCTTAGTAGCGGGAGAAGAGACCCAGTACTTC | CASSLVAGEETQYF
TRBD1 | TRBJ2-7 | . | TRBV27 | TGTGCCAGCAGTCCTCTCCCGGGACAGTCCTACGAGCAGTACTTC | CASSPLPGQSYEQYF
. | TRBJ1-2 | . | TRBV2 | TGTGCCAGCAGAACCCAGGTATATGGCTACACCTTC | CASRTQVYGYTF
. | TRBJ2-7 | few | TRBV20-1 | TGCAGTGCTAGAGGTCGGACGGGCTCCTACGAGCAGTACTTC | CSARGRTGSYEQYF
. | TRBJ2-3 | few | TRBV18 | TGTGCCAGCTCACCTCTCGTGGCCGGCACAGATACGCAGTATTTT | CASSPLVAGTDTQYF
. | TRBJ2-2 | . | TRBV7-9 | TGTGCCAGCAGCTCCGGACGGGAGAACACCGGGGAGCTGTTTTTT | CASSSGRENTGELFF
TRBD2 | TRBJ2-3 | . | TRBV7-2 | TGTGCCAGCAGCCTCGTGGTAGCGGGGACAGATACGCAGTATTTT | CASSLVVAGTDTQYF
. | TRBJ2-5 | many | TRBV4-2 | TGTGCCAGCAGCCAAGGAGGGGAAGAGACCCAGTACTTC | CASSQGGEETQYF
TRBD2 | TRBJ2-3 | . | TRBV5-1 | TGCGCCAGCAGCTTCAAACCCGGGACTACCCTCACAGATACGCAGTATTTT | CASSFKPGTTLTDTQYF
. | TRBJ2-3 | . | TRBV29-1 | TGCAGCGTTGAAAGGGAGGACACAGATACGCAGTATTTT | CSVEREDTDTQYF
TRBD2 | TRBJ2-1 | many | TRBV19 | TGTGCCAGTAGTATATCCTCGGGACTAGGGAATGAGCAGTTCTTC | CASSISSGLGNEQFF
TRBD2 | TRBJ2-7 | once | TRBV6-1 | TGTGCCAGCAGGCATCTAGCGGGGGCCTACGAGCAGTACTTC | CASRHLAGAYEQYF
. | TRBJ2-3 | few | TRBV5-1 | TGCGCCAGCTATGAGAGGGCAGGCACAGATACGCAGTATTTT | CASYERAGTDTQYF